Below are 22 T cell receptor beta chains sequenced from a single sample in a study of blood T cells in healthy people across ages. Using a J-beta primer mix together with a sample-barcoded 5' primer, a second PCR was run for roughly 7 to 12 cycles. TCRdb analysed the 5' RACE reads with MiXCR anew, one entry per CDR3 protein. The sample contains 1.5 million to 2 million distinct CDR3 sequences, around 48% of which appear only once. Sequenced material: blood. These receptors were taken from a woman between 35 and 50 years old in good health.

The V call is TRBV19, the J call TRBJ2-3; 7 bases fit TRBD1. The CDR3 is 14 amino acids. V lost 0 bases, J lost 6 bases, and 3 bases stayed unmatched. CDR1 and CDR2 (germline): LNHDA, SQIVND (reference sequence). The CDR3 nucleotides read TGTGCCAGTAGTATAGACGGCAGGGGGGATACGCAGTATTTT. Its protein product is CASSIDGRGDTQYF.

V gene TRBV4-3 combines with J gene TRBJ2-5, with TRBD2 matching over 8 bases. Germline V lookup: CDR1 LGHNA, CDR2 YSLEER. Losses at the gene ends were 4 bases for V and 11 bases for J; bases not matched to a gene: 15. This CDR3 contains 15 residues. The CDR3 protein is CASSPRRGDHNEQYF. The CDR3 nucleotides read TGCGCCAGCAGCCCCCGGCGGGGGGATCACAATGAGCAGTACTTC.

This clonotype was seen only a few times. DNA of the CDR3: TGTGCCAGCAGTTTATCGAGGGGGGGCCCCTACGAGCAGTACTTC. This translates into CASSLSRGGPYEQYF. This rearrangement joins TRBV27 to TRBJ2-7, with a weak D call TRBD2 (7 bases). V lost 0 bases and J 2 bases, leaving 11 bases between the germline ends. Germline CDR1 MNHEY, CDR2 SMNVEV (reference sequence). CDR3 length: 15 amino acids.

This clonotype came up a few times. This chain joins TRBV7-9 and TRBJ2-3; 10 nucleotides match TRBD1. This CDR3 has 17 residues. Germline lookup yields CDR1 SEHNR and CDR2 FQNEAQ (reference sequence). V lost 5 bases, J lost 6 bases, and 14 bases stayed unmatched. The CDR3 protein is CASSVRDRGGYMDTQYF. Here the CDR3 DNA reads TGTGCCAGCAGCGTCCGGGACAGGGGAGGTTACATGGATACGCAGTATTTT.

V usage is TRBV3-1 and J usage is TRBJ1-1; TRBD1 is a possible D gene (6 bases). Per the germline V gene, CDR1 is LGHDT and CDR2 is YNNKEL (reference sequence). The CDR3 contains 17 residues. Trimming shortened V by 4 bases and J by 4 bases, and 22 bases separated the two germline ends. The CDR3 nucleotides read TGTGCCAGCAGCCTAAGAGGGGTACAGGGACGGGGCACTGAAGCTTTCTTT. This translates into CASSLRGVQGRGTEAFF.

The CDR3 protein is CSVEDGPGHGYTF. The CDR3 bases are TGCAGCGTTGAAGATGGGCCAGGTCACGGCTACACCTTC. The chain links TRBV29-1 to TRBJ1-2; unclear D gene. The V and J ends lost 0 bases and 8 bases respectively, with 13 bases between them. The CDR3 totals 13 residues. Germline V gene data show CDR1 as SQVTM and CDR2 as ANQGSEA.

This clonotype was detected many times. The chain is built from TRBV20-1 and TRBJ1-2; no reliable D call. There are 10 residues in the CDR3. Trimming took 0 bases from V and 4 from J, leaving 0 bases between them. Germline CDR1 is DFQATT and CDR2 is SNEGSKA (reference sequence). This chain's CDR3 is CSARDYGYTF. The CDR3 bases are TGCAGTGCTAGAGACTATGGCTACACCTTC.

The rearrangement uses TRBV4-2 and TRBJ2-5, with D perhaps assigned TRBD1 or TRBD2 (6 bases each). The CDR3 length is 19 residues. The V end lost 0 bases, the J end lost 5 bases, and 25 bases lay between the germline ends. Germline CDR1 reads LGHNA; CDR2 reads YNFKEQ. CDR3 coding DNA: TGTGCCAGCAGCCAAGATAGGCTCCGACAGGATTGGGGGGCGGAGACCCAGTACTTC. Protein: CASSQDRLRQDWGAETQYF.

At least ten counts were recorded for this clonotype. The chain uses TRBV6-5 and TRBJ2-7; 10 positions match TRBD1. Germline V lookup: CDR1 MNHEY, CDR2 SVGAGI. This CDR3 comprises 15 residues. With 5 bases clipped from V and 3 bases from J, the junction kept 7 bases outside the gene matches. CDR3 region: CASSRTGTGDYEQYF. The CDR3 nucleotides read TGTGCCAGCAGTAGAACCGGGACAGGGGACTACGAGCAGTACTTC.

The chain uses TRBV7-3 and TRBJ2-7; tentatively, D is TRBD1 or TRBD2 (5 bases each). V was clipped by 0 bases and J by 7 bases, with 22 bases between them. The CDR3 sequence is 17 residues long. Germline V gives CDR1 SGHTA, CDR2 FQGTGA. The CDR3 sequence is CASSLTGERGLGYEQYF. In DNA, the CDR3 is TGTGCCAGCAGCTTAACGGGTGAACGGGGCCTAGGCTATGAGCAGTACTTC.

This chain links TRBV2 with TRBJ1-5; possible D gene TRBD1, 6 bases. CDR1 SNHLY and CDR2 FYNNEI come from the germline V gene. Deletions cut 5 bases from V and 3 bases from J, with 17 bases between. The CDR3 spans 16 residues. The CDR3 here is CASSKQGRAFNQPQHF. The CDR3 DNA follows: TGTGCCAGCAGTAAACAGGGAAGGGCTTTCAATCAGCCCCAGCATTTT.

The chain links TRBV4-3 to TRBJ2-1; D tentatively fits TRBD1 or TRBD2 (5 bases each). The germline V gene has CDR1 LGHNA and CDR2 YSLEER. Trimming cost V 0 bases and J 8 bases, with 14 bases left between them. The CDR3 extends over 15 amino acids. The chain's CDR3 is CASSQDGDRRDEQFF. The DNA of the CDR3 is TGCGCCAGCAGCCAAGATGGGGACCGCCGGGATGAGCAGTTCTTC.

The CDR3 loop is CSATSVATDTQYF. DNA of the CDR3: TGCAGTGCTACGAGTGTGGCCACAGATACGCAGTATTTT. The chain uses TRBV20-1 and TRBJ2-3; D not resolved. Germline assignment: CDR1 DFQATT and CDR2 SNEGSKA (reference sequence). V lost 4 bases and J 2 bases, leaving 10 bases between the germline ends. This CDR3 spans 13 amino acids.

The rearrangement links TRBV11-2 to TRBJ2-5; D not resolved. The end of the DNA aligns better with TRBJ2-7, so the J call may be wrong. The CDR3 sequence is 14 residues long. Germline assignment: CDR1 SGHAT and CDR2 FQNNGV. The CDR3 here is CASSKVVPNYEQYF. CDR3 sequence (DNA): TGTGCCAGCTCCAAGGTTGTCCCTAACTACGAGCAGTACTTC.

The rearrangement links TRBV6-1 to TRBJ2-5; the D is unclear. The DNA end is a closer match to TRBJ2-7, so the J assignment may be wrong. This CDR3 region has 13 residues. Looked up from germline, CDR1 is MNHNS and CDR2 is SASEGT. The DNA for the CDR3 is TGTGCCAGCAGTGAAGCTATGGGCAACGAGCAGTACTTC. This sequence encodes CASSEAMGNEQYF.

This rearrangement joins TRBV7-2 to TRBJ2-3, with 7 bases fitting TRBD2. V dropped 7 bases and J dropped 0; count of bases not matched to a gene: 4. Germline assignment: CDR1 SGHTA and CDR2 FQGNSA. This CDR3 is built from 14 residues. The CDR3 sequence: CASMLRGSTDTQYF. CDR3 nucleotide sequence: TGTGCCAGCATGTTGCGGGGGAGCACAGATACGCAGTATTTT.

This clonotype was seen a few times. The rearrangement links TRBV11-2 to TRBJ2-5, with 10 bases aligning to TRBD1. V lost 5 bases and J lost 5; bases outside the gene matches: 11. From germline, CDR1 is SGHAT and CDR2 FQNNGV. There are 16 residues in the CDR3. For the CDR3, the DNA is TGTGCCAGCAGCCCGCGCCTGACAGGGGGCGGTGAGACCCAGTACTTC. It translates to CASSPRLTGGGETQYF.

The CDR3, as DNA: TGCAGTGCTAGAGAAAACGCCGTTGGCTACACCTTC. It translates to CSARENAVGYTF. The chain carries TRBV20-1 and TRBJ1-2, with D unresolved. Germline CDR1 and CDR2: DFQATT and SNEGSKA (reference sequence). The CDR3 is 12 residues long. The ends were cut back, 0 bases at V and 7 bases at J, with 9 bases in the middle.

This chain links TRBV20-1 with TRBJ1-1; TRBD1 might be the D (5 bases). The germline CDR1 and CDR2 sequences are DFQATT and SNEGSKA (reference sequence). The ends were cut back, 4 bases at V and 2 bases at J, with 17 bases in the middle. This CDR3 spans 15 amino acids. CDR3 residues: CSANPPPTDNTEAFF. The CDR3 DNA reads as TGCAGTGCTAATCCCCCCCCGACAGATAACACTGAAGCTTTCTTT.

The chain employs TRBV9 and TRBJ2-1, with 9 bases identical to TRBD2. V lost 0 bases to trimming and J lost 5 bases; unmatched junction nucleotides: 6. This CDR3 spans 16 amino acids. Germline values: CDR1 SGDLS, CDR2 YYNGEE. The DNA for the CDR3 is TGTGCCAGCAGCGTAGGGGGCAGCGGGGGGCACAATGAGCAGTTCTTC. Translating it yields CASSVGGSGGHNEQFF.

V gene TRBV15 combines with J gene TRBJ2-5; possibly TRBD2 for D (7 bases). Deletions cut 5 bases from V and 1 base from J, with 11 bases between. The CDR3 runs 14 residues. Germline CDR1 and CDR2: LNHNV and YYDKDF (reference sequence). Written as DNA, the CDR3 is TGTGCCACCAGCGGAGGGGGGGTCCAAGAGACCCAGTACTTC. It codes for CATSGGGVQETQYF.

The chain couples TRBV5-1 to TRBJ2-1, with D perhaps matching TRBD2 (6 bases). V was shortened by 3 bases and J by 7 bases, with 14 bases between the two germline ends. The CDR3 runs to 14 residues. CDR1 SGHRS and CDR2 YFSETQ come from the germline V gene. The CDR3 sequence: CASSSGHAGNEQFF. The DNA for the CDR3 is TGCGCCAGCAGCTCCGGGCACGCGGGGAATGAGCAGTTCTTC. Full variable domain (remainder filled in from reference TRBV5-1 and TRBJ2-1): KAGVTQTPRYLIKTRGQQVTLSCSPISGHRSVSWYQQTPGQGLQFLFEYFSETQRNKGNFPGRFSGRQFSNSRSEMNVSTLELGDSALYLCASSSGHAGNEQFFGPGTRLTVL.